The 30 T cell receptor beta chains below all came from one sample that was sequenced in a study of T-cell reconstitution after alpha-beta-depleted transplantation in children. Unique molecular identifiers were used in preparing the TCRbeta library. TCRdb used MiXCR to reprocess the PCR reads, holding one entry per CDR3 protein. Of some 600,000 distinct CDR3 sequences listed, approximately 12% are singletons. The source was PBMCs, mostly from graft donor cells, collected 360 days after TCRalphabeta/CD19-depleted stem cell transplant. The receptors were sampled from a male patient under 18 who had a stem cell transplant for acute myeloid leukemia, so the T cells may come from the graft donor.

The V call is TRBV7-8, the J call TRBJ1-2; D ambiguous. With 3 bases removed from V and 2 bases from J, the gap between germline ends came to 10 bases. CDR1 SGHVS and CDR2 FQNEAQ come from the germline V gene. There are 14 residues in the CDR3. The CDR3: CASSFKHANYGYTF. The CDR3 nucleotides are TGTGCCAGCAGCTTTAAACATGCAAACTATGGCTACACCTTC.

The V call is TRBV28, the J call TRBJ1-5; D unresolved. This CDR3 is built from 13 residues. CDR1 MDHEN and CDR2 SYDVKM come from the germline V gene. V was trimmed by 3 bases and J by 7 bases, leaving 10 bases between them. The DNA for the CDR3 is TGTGCCAGCAGTTTCGGGGAACGACAGCCCCAGCATTTT. Translation gives CASSFGERQPQHF. Drawing the rest from reference TRBV28 and TRBJ1-5, the complete variable domain is DVKVTQSSRYLVKRTGEKVFLECVQDMDHENMFWYRQDPGLGLRLIYFSYDVKMKEKGDIPEGYSVSREKKERFSLILESASTNQTSMYLCASSFGERQPQHFGDGTRLSIL.

This clonotype was seen a few times. V gene TRBV19 combines with J gene TRBJ2-1; D possibly corresponds to TRBD1 (5 bases). Germline V gene lookup returns CDR1 LNHDA and CDR2 SQIVND (reference sequence). V was clipped by 7 bases and J by 7 bases, with 29 bases between them. The CDR3 runs to 18 residues. The CDR3 spells CASTMDPPGAGLVNEQFF. The CDR3 bases are TGTGCCAGTACGATGGACCCGCCTGGCGCAGGGCTGGTTAATGAGCAGTTCTTC.

The V call is TRBV4-3, the J call TRBJ2-7; tentative D call: TRBD1 (6 bases). V shed 4 bases and J shed 4 bases, with 17 bases lying between them. This CDR3 comprises 15 residues. Germline CDR1 is LGHNA and CDR2 is YSLEER. The DNA for the CDR3 is TGCGCCAGCAGCCTTGTCCGGGACACGACATACGAGCAGTACTTC. This translates into CASSLVRDTTYEQYF.

This clonotype occurred many times. The CDR3 DNA sequence: TGCGCCAGCAGCCAAGGCGTCGGGACGGCAGATACGCAGTATTTT. As protein: CASSQGVGTADTQYF. This chain links TRBV4-3 with TRBJ2-3; D is possibly TRBD1 or TRBD2 (5 bases each). This CDR3 is 15 amino acids long. From germline, CDR1 is LGHNA and CDR2 YSLEER. Trimming removed 1 base from V and 4 bases from J, with 12 bases in between.

This clonotype was seen at least ten times. The chain couples TRBV12-3 or TRBV12-4 to TRBJ2-4, with 9 bases matching TRBD1. V shed 6 bases, J shed 4 bases, and the junction held 10 bases outside the gene matches. The CDR3 length is 16 residues. The CDR3 DNA is TGTGCCAGCAGCTCGGGTGAACAGGGGGCAAAAAACATTCAGTACTTC. Translating it yields CASSSGEQGAKNIQYF.

The chain joins TRBV24-1 to TRBJ2-1, with D possibly matching TRBD2 (7 bases). Germline V gene lookup returns CDR1 KGHDR and CDR2 SFDVKD. CDR3 size: 14 residues. The ends were cut back, 7 bases at V and 2 bases at J, with 11 bases in the middle. CDR3 coding DNA: TGTGCCACCAGGAGGGGGGGGCCCTACAATGAGCAGTTCTTC. Translated, it gives CATRRGGPYNEQFF.

This clonotype was counted a few times. The V call is TRBV27, the J call TRBJ2-7; TRBD2 agrees at 9 bases. The CDR3 loop spans 15 amino acids. The J segment lost 0 bases and the V segment lost 3 bases, leaving 3 bases of the junction unmatched. CDR1 is MNHEY and CDR2 is SMNVEV in the germline V gene (reference sequence). CDR3 in DNA: TGTGCCAGCAGTTTGACTAGCGGTTACTCCTACGAGCAGTACTTC. Translating it yields CASSLTSGYSYEQYF.

The chain recombines TRBV27 with TRBJ2-7; 9 bases are a match to TRBD2. V lost 6 bases and J lost 7; bases outside the gene matches: 7. This CDR3 comprises 13 residues. Germline V CDR1 and CDR2: MNHEY, SMNVEV (reference sequence). CDR3 DNA sequence: TGTGCCAGCAGAGTCGGCGGGGGGGCAGAGCAGTACTTC. Encoded protein: CASRVGGGAEQYF.

In this sample, this clonotype turned up many times. The chain employs TRBV29-1 and TRBJ2-3; tentative D call: TRBD2 (9 bases). The CDR3 extends over 18 amino acids. Germline V gene data show CDR1 as SQVTM and CDR2 as ANQGSEA. V lost 4 bases to trimming and J lost 4 bases, with 27 bases between them. CDR3 loop: CSVADRVASGISADTQYF. Here the CDR3 DNA reads TGCAGCGTTGCGGACAGGGTGGCTAGCGGGATAAGCGCAGATACGCAGTATTTT.

At least ten counts were recorded for this clonotype. The rearrangement uses TRBV12-3 or TRBV12-4 and TRBJ1-2; no firm D call. V lost 2 bases, J lost 8 bases, and 9 bases lay in between. The CDR3 has 12 residues. CDR3: CASSLILGGYTF. In nucleotides, the CDR3 is TGTGCCAGCAGTTTAATCCTTGGGGGCTACACCTTC.

This clonotype has more than one count but fewer than ten. The V and J genes are TRBV5-1 and TRBJ2-2; the D is unclear. Germline V CDR1 and CDR2: SGHRS, YFSETQ. The CDR3 is 14 amino acids. Trimming removed 0 bases at V and 2 bases at J, with 5 bases between. CDR3 nucleotide sequence: TGCGCCAGCAGCTTGGAGTCTAACACCGGGGAGCTGTTTTTT. It is translated as CASSLESNTGELFF.

This clonotype was seen only a few times. The chain combines TRBV7-2 with TRBJ2-1; D call uncertain. The CDR3 is 15 residues long. In germline, CDR1 is SGHTA, CDR2 FQGNSA. The V and J ends lost 0 bases and 4 bases respectively, with 10 bases between them. The CDR3 nucleotides read TGTGCCAGCAGCTTAGCTTTGGCAGAATACAATGAGCAGTTCTTC. Translation: CASSLALAEYNEQFF.

V and J are TRBV28 and TRBJ2-7; D not resolved. The V gene's germline CDR1 is MDHEN and CDR2 SYDVKM. This CDR3 is 12 amino acids long. V was clipped by 2 bases and J by 9 bases, with 11 bases between them. CDR3 amino acids: CASSLGPLGQYF. The DNA of the CDR3 is TGTGCCAGCAGTTTAGGCCCGCTCGGGCAGTACTTC.

This chain connects TRBV14 to TRBJ2-1; 11 bases fit TRBD2. Losses at the gene ends were 0 bases for V and 4 bases for J; bases not matched to a gene: 11. Germline-derived CDR1 and CDR2 are SGHDN and FVKESK. This CDR3 region has 19 residues. The CDR3 sequence: CASSQDVRTSGWVYNEQFF. In DNA form, the CDR3 reads TGTGCCAGCAGCCAAGACGTGAGGACTAGCGGGTGGGTTTACAATGAGCAGTTCTTC.

In its sample, this clonotype was seen many times. Here the CDR3 reads CASSQARDRGFGAFF. CDR3 sequence (DNA): TGCGCCAGCAGCCAAGCTAGGGACAGGGGGTTTGGAGCTTTCTTT. The gene calls are TRBV4-1 and TRBJ1-1; 11 bases match TRBD1. This CDR3 comprises 15 residues. With V trimmed by 1 base and J by 10 bases, 8 bases remained unmatched. CDR1 and CDR2 from the germline V gene are MGHRA and YSYEKL.

This clonotype has ten or more counts. This chain uses TRBV29-1 with TRBJ2-3, with 8 nucleotides matching TRBD1. There are 16 residues in the CDR3. CDR1 and CDR2 (germline): SQVTM, ANQGSEA. V lost 7 bases and J lost 1; bases outside the gene matches: 13. CDR3 coding DNA: TGCAGCGCTCCCTCTGACGGGACAGGTTGCACAGATACGCAGTATTTT. Amino acids: CSAPSDGTGCTDTQYF.

This clonotype was seen a handful of times. This chain joins TRBV4-3 and TRBJ2-4; D possibly corresponds to TRBD2 (5 bases). The CDR3 sequence is 15 residues long. Between the trimmed V and J ends, which lost 5 bases and 7 bases, there was a span of 18 bases. Per the germline V gene, CDR1 is LGHNA and CDR2 is YSLEER. The CDR3 sequence is CASSYQVIARNIQYF. The CDR3 DNA reads TGCGCCAGCAGCTACCAAGTAATAGCGCGGAACATTCAGTACTTC.

This clonotype was observed at least ten times. This rearrangement joins TRBV15 to TRBJ2-1; either TRBD1 or TRBD2 may supply D (5 bases each). V was pared by 0 bases and J by 5 bases, with 8 bases between. The CDR3 length is 14 residues. The germline gives CDR1 LNHNV, CDR2 YYDKDF (reference sequence). CDR3 in DNA: TGTGCCACCAGCAGAGATGGGACCAACAATGAGCAGTTCTTC. This gives the protein CATSRDGTNNEQFF.

The chain couples TRBV15 to TRBJ2-5; D gene uncertain. Trimming left V 1 base short and J 2 bases short, with 8 bases between. Looked up from germline, CDR1 is LNHNV and CDR2 is YYDKDF (reference sequence). The CDR3 has 14 residues. Written as DNA, the CDR3 is TGTGCCACCAGCAGAGCCGGGCATCAAGAGACCCAGTACTTC. Protein sequence: CATSRAGHQETQYF.

The sample holds a few counts of this clonotype. V and J are TRBV7-9 and TRBJ1-1; D remains unclear. Trimming cost V 2 bases and J 7 bases, with 5 bases left between them. Looked up from germline, CDR1 is SEHNR and CDR2 is FQNEAQ (reference sequence). CDR3 size: 11 residues. CDR3: CASSLTYEAFF. The DNA for the CDR3 is TGTGCCAGCAGCTTAACCTATGAAGCTTTCTTT.

This chain uses TRBV12-3 or TRBV12-4 with TRBJ2-2; 7 bases agree with TRBD2. CDR3 size: 15 residues. Trimming at V came to 5 bases and at J to 6 bases, leaving 9 bases not matched to a gene. CDR3 DNA sequence: TGTGCCAGCAGTCCCTCGGAGGGAGGGGCCGGGGAGCTGTTTTTT. It translates to CASSPSEGGAGELFF.

In this sample, this clonotype turned up a few times. J is TRBJ2-1 and V is TRBV28; 10 nucleotides match TRBD1. Germline V gene lookup returns CDR1 MDHEN and CDR2 SYDVKM. V lost 7 bases and J lost 0; bases outside the gene matches: 18. The CDR3 extends over 20 amino acids. The CDR3 coding sequence is TGTGCCAGCACGGCCCCTGGGGACAGGGGATGGGGCAGCTCCTACAATGAGCAGTTCTTC. Amino acid sequence: CASTAPGDRGWGSSYNEQFF.

This clonotype was counted many times. This chain links TRBV12-3 or TRBV12-4 with TRBJ2-3, with D uncertain. Trimming cost V 6 bases and J 4 bases, with 20 bases left between them. This CDR3 is 16 amino acids long. The CDR3 bases are TGTGCCAGCAGCCGAGGCGACGGTGGCGACGCAGATACGCAGTATTTT. Residues: CASSRGDGGDADTQYF.

This clonotype was seen a handful of times. The rearrangement uses TRBV20-1 and TRBJ2-2, with 8 nucleotides matching TRBD2. Losses at the gene ends were 3 bases for V and 5 bases for J; bases not matched to a gene: 8. CDR3 size: 15 residues. Germline V gene data show CDR1 as DFQATT and CDR2 as SNEGSKA (reference sequence). CDR3 in DNA: TGCAGTGCTAGTCTGACTAGCGTTGGGACCGGGGAGCTGTTTTTT. Protein product: CSASLTSVGTGELFF.

The chain links TRBV19 to TRBJ2-1; D may be TRBD2 (5 bases). The CDR3 runs 13 residues. Germline V CDR1 and CDR2: LNHDA, SQIVND (reference sequence). The V gene lost 6 bases and the J gene lost 12 bases, with 18 bases spanning the gap. The CDR3 spells CASSLGPSLGQFF. In nucleotides, the CDR3 is TGTGCCAGTAGCCTTGGACCTAGCCTTGGGCAGTTCTTC.

The V gene is TRBV20-1, the J gene TRBJ2-7; weak D call: TRBD2 (6 bases). Deletions cut 7 bases from V and 4 bases from J, with 20 bases between. Germline lookup yields CDR1 DFQATT and CDR2 SNEGSKA (reference sequence). The CDR3 runs to 14 residues. The CDR3 DNA reads as TGCAGTGTTGAGGAGGGCCAAGGGGATTACGAGCAGTACTTC. It encodes CSVEEGQGDYEQYF.

V gene TRBV4-3 combines with J gene TRBJ1-1, with D uncertain. This CDR3 is built from 17 residues. Germline CDR1 is LGHNA and CDR2 is YSLEER. The ends were cut back, 0 bases at V and 0 bases at J, with 14 bases in the middle. This CDR3 reads CASSQDLWQSLNTEAFF. CDR3 bases: TGCGCCAGCAGCCAAGATTTATGGCAGAGTTTGAACACTGAAGCTTTCTTT.

V gene TRBV10-3 combines with J gene TRBJ2-1, with 9 nucleotides matching TRBD2. This CDR3 is built from 14 residues. From germline, CDR1 is ENHRY and CDR2 SYGVKD. Trimming took 5 bases from V and 5 from J; bases not matched to a gene: 4. The CDR3 loop is CAISLSGSHNEQFF. CDR3 DNA: TGTGCCATCAGTCTTAGCGGGAGTCACAATGAGCAGTTCTTC.

This clonotype showed up many times. V gene TRBV28 combines with J gene TRBJ1-3; D may be TRBD1 (6 bases). Looked up from germline, CDR1 is MDHEN and CDR2 is SYDVKM. The length of the CDR3 is 14 residues. V was clipped by 6 bases and J by 6 bases, with 15 bases between them. CDR3: CASRLQGEANTIYF. CDR3 nucleotides: TGTGCCAGCAGATTACAGGGAGAAGCAAACACCATATATTTT. Combining the CDR3 with reference TRBV28 and TRBJ1-3 gives the whole variable domain DVKVTQSSRYLVKRTGEKVFLECVQDMDHENMFWYRQDPGLGLRLIYFSYDVKMKEKGDIPEGYSVSREKKERFSLILESASTNQTSMYLCASRLQGEANTIYFGEGSWLTVV.